What follows are 24 T cell receptor beta chains derived from one specimen sequenced in a study of OX40 agonist ivuxolimab in advanced cancers. The assay was immunoSEQ multiplex PCR, and TCRdb's table has in-frame clones only and misses some. This table has some 9,600 clones, roughly three fifths appearing once. The sequences come from CD4+ or CD8+ T cells sorted from blood, collected in a trial of the OX40 agonist ivuxolimab. Every receptor here comes from an adult with an advanced solid tumor such as melanoma, head and neck, liver or kidney cancer.

The rearrangement joins TRBV27 to TRBJ2-1; D is unresolved. Germline V gene sequence: CDR1 MNHEY, CDR2 SMNVEV (reference sequence). The V end lost 5 bases, the J end lost 10 bases, and 21 bases lay between the germline ends. This CDR3 has 15 amino acids. CDR3 nucleotide sequence: TGTGCCAGCAGTCTAGGGTCTAGTGGGTGGGGAGAGCAGTTCTTC. Its protein product is CASSLGSSGWGEQFF.

The chain combines TRBV6-1 with TRBJ1-6; D is ambiguous. The germline CDR1 and CDR2 sequences are MNHNS and SASEGT. CDR3 length: 14 residues. Trimming pared 2 bases from V and 1 base from J, leaving 3 bases between. The CDR3 sequence: CASSERSYNSPLHF. CDR3 coding DNA: TGTGCCAGCAGTGAAAGATCCTATAATTCACCCCTCCACTTT.

The chain employs TRBV6-1 and TRBJ1-2; possible D gene TRBD1, 5 bases. V was trimmed by 7 bases and J by 3 bases, leaving 18 bases between them. From germline, CDR1 is MNHNS and CDR2 SASEGT. The CDR3 sequence is 15 residues long. The CDR3 DNA sequence: TGTGCCAGCATCAAACACCGGGGGGGGTACTATGGCTACACCTTC. This encodes CASIKHRGGYYGYTF.

The rearrangement joins TRBV6-5 to TRBJ1-5, with TRBD1 matching over 7 bases. V trimming: 5 bases; J trimming: 8 bases; junction bases outside the gene matches: 9. The germline V gene encodes CDR1 MNHEY and CDR2 SVGAGI. The CDR3 is 14 residues long. DNA of the CDR3: TGTGCCAGCAGTCAGACAGGGCTTGGGGAGCCCCAGCATTTT. Its translation: CASSQTGLGEPQHF.

V and J are TRBV2 and TRBJ1-2, with 11 bases matching TRBD1. The CDR3 has 15 amino acids. CDR1 SNHLY and CDR2 FYNNEI come from the germline V gene. With V trimmed by 6 bases and J by 6 bases, 9 bases remained unmatched. This CDR3 is CASRDRGQGADGYTF. CDR3 bases: TGTGCCAGCAGGGATCGCGGACAGGGGGCGGATGGCTACACCTTC.

This clone turned up a few times. V usage is TRBV27 and J usage is TRBJ2-3; 7 nucleotides align to TRBD1. The germline V gene encodes CDR1 MNHEY and CDR2 SMNVEV (reference sequence). The length of the CDR3 is 15 residues. Losses at the gene ends were 5 bases for V and 2 bases for J; bases not matched to a gene: 7. CDR3 sequence reads: CASSIRQGLTDTQYF. The DNA of the CDR3 is TGTGCCAGCAGTATCAGACAGGGCCTCACAGATACGCAGTATTTT.

The chain couples TRBV19 to TRBJ1-2; 9 nucleotides agree with TRBD1. Germline CDR1 LNHDA, CDR2 SQIVND (reference sequence). The CDR3 covers 13 residues. Unmatched junction bases numbered 4, after V lost 7 bases and J lost 4 bases. CDR3 nucleotide sequence: TGTGCCAGTACCAAGACAGGGGGCTATGGCTACACCTTC. Its translation is CASTKTGGYGYTF.

This clone was counted between two and nine times. The chain recombines TRBV27 with TRBJ2-5; 10 positions agree with TRBD1. This CDR3 contains 16 residues. V dropped 1 base and J dropped 4; count of bases not matched to a gene: 6. CDR1 and CDR2 from the germline V gene are MNHEY and SMNVEV (reference sequence). Written as DNA, the CDR3 is TGTGCCAGCAGTTTATTCTGGGACAGGGGCCGAGAGACCCAGTACTTC. Protein sequence: CASSLFWDRGRETQYF.

The J gene is TRBJ2-5, the V gene TRBV11-2; D is unclear. The CDR3 has 19 residues. Germline CDR1 is SGHAT and CDR2 is FQNNGV. V lost 4 bases to trimming and J lost 1 base, with 25 bases between them. The CDR3, as DNA: TGTGCCAGCAGCTCGTCTGTCGTTTCCCCAGGCGGCCTCCAAGAGACCCAGTACTTC. Encoded protein: CASSSSVVSPGGLQETQYF.

This sequence joins TRBV19 and TRBJ1-5, with D maybe TRBD1 (6 bases). Looked up from germline, CDR1 is LNHDA and CDR2 is SQIVND (reference sequence). Trimming removed 8 bases at V and 0 bases at J, with 14 bases between. The CDR3 loop spans 15 amino acids. The CDR3 nucleotides read TGTGCCAGTCAGACGAGAGGGGGTAGCAATCAGCCCCAGCATTTT. The encoded protein is CASQTRGGSNQPQHF.

The V gene is TRBV7-8, the J gene TRBJ1-4; no firm D call. Trimming pared 2 bases from V and 0 bases from J, leaving 4 bases between. This CDR3 region has 14 residues. Germline CDR1 and CDR2: SGHVS and FQNEAQ. The CDR3 DNA follows: TGTGCCAGCAGCTTAACACCAACTAATGAAAAACTGTTTTTT. Translated: CASSLTPTNEKLFF. The variable domain in full, completed from reference TRBV7-8 and TRBJ1-4, reads GAGVSQSPRYKVAKRGQDVALRCDPISGHVSLFWYQQALGQGPEFLTYFQNEAQLDKSGLPSDRFFAERPEGSVSTLKIQRTQQEDSAVYLCASSLTPTNEKLFFGSGTQLSVL.

The chain carries TRBV7-8 and TRBJ1-2; TRBD1 is a possible D gene (5 bases). Trimming left V 0 bases short and J 3 bases short, with 20 bases between. This CDR3 comprises 18 residues. CDR1 and CDR2 from the germline V gene are SGHVS and FQNEAQ. For the CDR3, the DNA is TGTGCCAGCAGCTTAGCGGGGGTCTCGGACGGGCCTGACTATGGCTACACCTTC. Translating it yields CASSLAGVSDGPDYGYTF.

The J gene is TRBJ1-1, the V gene TRBV7-3; D gene uncertain. This CDR3 comprises 15 residues. Trimming cost V 0 bases and J 1 base, with 9 bases left between them. The germline V gene has CDR1 SGHTA and CDR2 FQGTGA. The CDR3, as DNA: TGTGCCAGCAGCTTAACGAATTCCGGGAACACTGAAGCTTTCTTT. Its translation is CASSLTNSGNTEAFF.

The chain carries TRBV7-9 and TRBJ2-5, with D maybe TRBD2 (5 bases). V dropped 5 bases and J dropped 4 bases, with 29 bases sitting between them. Germline CDR1 reads SEHNR; CDR2 reads FQNEAQ (reference sequence). The CDR3 totals 19 residues. CDR3 sequence (DNA): TGTGCCAGCAGCAGCGACCTCGGCGGGTACTCCTCTTTAGGAGAGACCCAGTACTTC. It yields the protein CASSSDLGGYSSLGETQYF.

The chain links TRBV4-1 to TRBJ1-1; TRBD1 might be the D (6 bases). CDR1 MGHRA and CDR2 YSYEKL come from the germline V gene. This CDR3 is 15 amino acids long. Trimming took 3 bases from V and 1 from J, leaving 12 bases between them. In DNA form, the CDR3 reads TGCGCCAGCAGCCAGAAGACAGGCGCGAACACTGAAGCTTTCTTT. Protein: CASSQKTGANTEAFF.

The gene calls are TRBV5-6 and TRBJ2-5, with D maybe TRBD2 (5 bases). V dropped 0 bases and J dropped 3 bases, with 9 bases sitting between them. Looked up from germline, CDR1 is SGHDT and CDR2 is YYEEEE. The CDR3 covers 14 residues. This CDR3 reads CASSLDSSKETQYF. DNA of the CDR3: TGTGCCAGCAGCTTGGATTCTAGCAAAGAGACCCAGTACTTC. Using reference TRBV5-6 and TRBJ2-5 for the parts outside the CDR3, the full variable domain is DAGVTQSPTHLIKTRGQQVTLRCSPKSGHDTVSWYQQALGQGPQFIFQYYEEEERQRGNFPDRFSGHQFPNYSSELNVNALLLGDSALYLCASSLDSSKETQYFGPGTRLLVL.

The rearrangement joins TRBV29-1 to TRBJ2-7; TRBD1 aligns across 9 bases. The CDR3 covers 12 residues. Germline CDR1 reads SQVTM; CDR2 reads ANQGSEA. V was clipped by 7 bases and J by 2 bases; unmatched bases: 3. The CDR3 reads CSAGTGTYEQYF. CDR3 DNA: TGCAGCGCTGGGACAGGGACCTACGAGCAGTACTTC.

The gene calls are TRBV10-3 and TRBJ2-5; TRBD1 is a possible D gene (5 bases). In germline, CDR1 is ENHRY, CDR2 SYGVKD. The V end was cut by 0 bases, the J end by 5 bases, with 16 bases between. The CDR3 covers 16 residues. CDR3 region: CAISESFGQGPETQYF. The CDR3 nucleotides are TGTGCCATCAGTGAGTCTTTTGGGCAGGGTCCCGAGACCCAGTACTTC.

This clone was counted a single time. The gene calls are TRBV19 and TRBJ1-5; 10 nucleotides align to TRBD1. Looked up from germline, CDR1 is LNHDA and CDR2 is SQIVND (reference sequence). The CDR3 sequence is 17 residues long. V lost 7 bases, J lost 9 bases, and 18 bases stayed unmatched. Written as DNA, the CDR3 is TGTGCCAGTACCCCGGGACAGGGGATACCCGATCCAGGGCCCCAGCATTTT. As protein: CASTPGQGIPDPGPQHF.

This clone has only a few counts. The chain carries TRBV4-2 and TRBJ2-7, with 8 bases matching TRBD1. V was pared by 3 bases and J by 4 bases, with 2 bases of the junction left unmatched. The germline V gene has CDR1 LGHNA and CDR2 YNFKEQ. CDR3 length equals 13 residues. The CDR3 DNA is TGTGCCAGCAGCCATGACAGGGGATACGAGCAGTACTTC. Amino acid sequence: CASSHDRGYEQYF.

The V gene is TRBV19, the J gene TRBJ2-7; maybe TRBD1 (5 bases). The CDR3 loop spans 13 amino acids. Germline CDR1 and CDR2: LNHDA and SQIVND (reference sequence). Trimming pared 4 bases from V and 1 base from J, leaving 8 bases between. The CDR3 region has the DNA TGTGCCAGTAGTACGACAGATTCCTACGAGCAGTACTTC. Translated: CASSTTDSYEQYF.

Judged by abundance, this clone is medium-sized. The chain recombines TRBV28 with TRBJ2-7, with 7 bases that match TRBD2. V trimming: 7 bases; J trimming: 0 bases; junction bases outside the gene matches: 6. Germline V gives CDR1 MDHEN, CDR2 SYDVKM. The CDR3 is 14 amino acids. The chain's CDR3 is CASKYGGSSYEQYF. The DNA of the CDR3 is TGTGCCAGCAAATACGGCGGGAGCTCCTACGAGCAGTACTTC.

The chain joins TRBV11-2 to TRBJ2-3, with TRBD2 matching over 12 bases. CDR1 and CDR2 from the germline V gene are SGHAT and FQNNGV. The CDR3 has 18 amino acids. The ends lost 2 bases at V and 6 bases at J; junction bases unmatched: 12. The CDR3 loop reads CASSLSLTSGRTPDTQYF. CDR3 sequence (DNA): TGTGCCAGCAGCTTATCCCTGACTAGCGGGAGAACCCCCGATACGCAGTATTTT.

V gene TRBV4-2 combines with J gene TRBJ2-7, with D possibly matching TRBD2 (6 bases). With 1 base removed from V and 6 bases from J, the gap between germline ends came to 10 bases. This CDR3 region has 13 residues. The germline V gene encodes CDR1 LGHNA and CDR2 YNFKEQ. CDR3 nucleotides: TGTGCCAGCAGCCAAGCGCGGGATAGCGAGCAGTACTTC. Translated: CASSQARDSEQYF.